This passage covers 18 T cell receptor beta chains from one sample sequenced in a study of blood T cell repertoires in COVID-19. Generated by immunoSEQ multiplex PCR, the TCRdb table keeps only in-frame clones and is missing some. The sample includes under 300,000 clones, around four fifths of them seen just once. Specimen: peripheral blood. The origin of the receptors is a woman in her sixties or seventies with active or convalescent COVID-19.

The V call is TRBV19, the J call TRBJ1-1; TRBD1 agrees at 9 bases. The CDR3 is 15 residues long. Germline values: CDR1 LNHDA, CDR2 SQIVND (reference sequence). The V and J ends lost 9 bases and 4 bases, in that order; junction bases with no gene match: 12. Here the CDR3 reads CASLDFGQGRTEAFF. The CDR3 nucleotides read TGTGCCAGCCTTGACTTCGGACAGGGGCGCACTGAAGCTTTCTTT.

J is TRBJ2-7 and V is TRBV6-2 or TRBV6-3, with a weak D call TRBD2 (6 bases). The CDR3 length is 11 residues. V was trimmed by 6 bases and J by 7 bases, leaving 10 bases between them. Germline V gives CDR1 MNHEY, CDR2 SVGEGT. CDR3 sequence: CASSPGLEQYF. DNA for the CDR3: TGTGCCAGCAGCCCGGGACTGGAGCAGTACTTC.

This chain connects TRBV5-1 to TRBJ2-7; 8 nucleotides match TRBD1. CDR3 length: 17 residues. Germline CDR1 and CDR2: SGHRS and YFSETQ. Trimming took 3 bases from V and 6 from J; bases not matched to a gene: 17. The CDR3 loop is CASSSAGQGPYKSEQYF. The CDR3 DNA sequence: TGCGCCAGCAGCTCTGCAGGACAGGGACCGTATAAGTCCGAGCAGTACTTC.

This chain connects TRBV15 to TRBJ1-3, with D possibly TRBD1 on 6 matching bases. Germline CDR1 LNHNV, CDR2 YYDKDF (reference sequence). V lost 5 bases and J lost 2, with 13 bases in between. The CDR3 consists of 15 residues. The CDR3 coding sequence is TGTGCCACCAGCGTAGAGAGGGGGACTGGAAACACCATATATTTT. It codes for CATSVERGTGNTIYF.

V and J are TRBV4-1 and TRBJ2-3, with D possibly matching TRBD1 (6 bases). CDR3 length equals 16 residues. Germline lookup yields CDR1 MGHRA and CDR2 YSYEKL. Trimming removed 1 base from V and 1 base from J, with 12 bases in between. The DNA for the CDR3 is TGCGCCAGCAGCCAAGGAAGGGGGTCACGCACAGATACGCAGTATTTT. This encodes CASSQGRGSRTDTQYF.

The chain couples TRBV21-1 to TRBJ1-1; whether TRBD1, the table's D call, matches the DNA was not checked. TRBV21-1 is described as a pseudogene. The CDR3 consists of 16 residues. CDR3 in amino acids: CASSKALQGERTEAFF. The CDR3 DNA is TGTGCCAGCAGCAAAGCGCTGCAGGGGGAGAGGACTGAAGCTTTCTTT.

In nucleotides, the CDR3 is TGTGCCAGCAGTTACCCCTACGCGGACTATGGCTACACCTTC. Amino acid sequence: CASSYPYADYGYTF. This chain uses TRBV6-2 or TRBV6-3 with TRBJ1-2; D unclear. The V end lost 2 bases, the J end lost 3 bases, and 10 bases lay between the germline ends. CDR1 MNHEY and CDR2 SVGEGT come from the germline V gene. CDR3 size: 14 residues.

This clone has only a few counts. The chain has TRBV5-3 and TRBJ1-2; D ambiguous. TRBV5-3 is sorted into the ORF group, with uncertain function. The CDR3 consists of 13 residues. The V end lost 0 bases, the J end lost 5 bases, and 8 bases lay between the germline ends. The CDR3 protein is CARSLVLRYGYTF. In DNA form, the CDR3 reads TGTGCCAGAAGCTTGGTTTTGCGATATGGCTACACCTTC.

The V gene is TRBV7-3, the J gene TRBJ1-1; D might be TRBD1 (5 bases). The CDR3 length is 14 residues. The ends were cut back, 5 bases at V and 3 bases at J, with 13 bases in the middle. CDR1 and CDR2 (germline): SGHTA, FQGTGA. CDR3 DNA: TGTGCCAGCAGCCCCTCGGGGGGTGACACTGAAGCTTTCTTT. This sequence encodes CASSPSGGDTEAFF.

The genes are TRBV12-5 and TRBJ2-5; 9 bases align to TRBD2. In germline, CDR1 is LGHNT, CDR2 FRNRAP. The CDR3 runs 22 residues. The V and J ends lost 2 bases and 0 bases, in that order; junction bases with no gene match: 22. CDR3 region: CASGLTSHSRGGPRRDQETQYF. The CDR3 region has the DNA TGTGCTAGTGGTTTGACCTCTCATTCGCGGGGGGGCCCCCGGAGAGACCAAGAGACCCAGTACTTC.

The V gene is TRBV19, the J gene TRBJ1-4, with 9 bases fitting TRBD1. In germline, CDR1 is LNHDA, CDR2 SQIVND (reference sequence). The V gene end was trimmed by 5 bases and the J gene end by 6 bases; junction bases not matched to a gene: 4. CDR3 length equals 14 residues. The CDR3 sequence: CASSSRQGDEKLFF. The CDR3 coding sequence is TGTGCCAGTAGTTCTCGACAGGGGGATGAAAAACTGTTTTTT.

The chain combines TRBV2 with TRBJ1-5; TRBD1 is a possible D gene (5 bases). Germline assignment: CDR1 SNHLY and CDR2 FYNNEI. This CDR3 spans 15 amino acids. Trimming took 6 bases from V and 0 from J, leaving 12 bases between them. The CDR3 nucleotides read TGTGCCAGCAGCGAACGGGGGAATAGCAATCAGCCCCAGCATTTT. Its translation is CASSERGNSNQPQHF. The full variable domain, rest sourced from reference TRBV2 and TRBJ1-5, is EPEVTQTPSHQVTQMGQEVILRCVPISNHLYFYWYRQILGQKVEFLVSFYNNEISEKSEIFDDQFSVERPDGSNFTLKIRSTKLEDSAMYFCASSERGNSNQPQHFGDGTRLSIL.

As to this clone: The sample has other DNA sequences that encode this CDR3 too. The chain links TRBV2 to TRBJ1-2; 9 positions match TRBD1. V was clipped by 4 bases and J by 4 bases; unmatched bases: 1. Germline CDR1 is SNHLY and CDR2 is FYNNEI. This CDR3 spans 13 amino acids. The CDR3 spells CASSVQGAYGYTF. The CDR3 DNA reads TGTGCCAGCAGTGTACAGGGGGCCTATGGCTACACCTTC.

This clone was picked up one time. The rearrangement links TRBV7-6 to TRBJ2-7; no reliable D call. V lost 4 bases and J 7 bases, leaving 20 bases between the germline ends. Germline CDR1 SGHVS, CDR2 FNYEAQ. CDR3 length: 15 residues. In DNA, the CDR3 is TGTGCCAGCAGCTCCAACCCCAGTCCGGGTTATGAGCAGTACTTC. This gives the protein CASSSNPSPGYEQYF.

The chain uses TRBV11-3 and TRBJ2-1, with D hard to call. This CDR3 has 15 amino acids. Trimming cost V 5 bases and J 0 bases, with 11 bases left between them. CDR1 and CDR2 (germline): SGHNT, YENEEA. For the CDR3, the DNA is TGTGCCAGCAGCCAGACTGTGGGCTCCTACAATGAGCAGTTCTTC. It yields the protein CASSQTVGSYNEQFF.

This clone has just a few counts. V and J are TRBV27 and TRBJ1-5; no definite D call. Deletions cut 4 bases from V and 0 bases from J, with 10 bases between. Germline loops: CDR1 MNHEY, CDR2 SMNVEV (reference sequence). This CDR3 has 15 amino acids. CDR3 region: CASSWRGFSNQPQHF. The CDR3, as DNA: TGTGCCAGCAGTTGGCGGGGTTTTAGCAATCAGCCCCAGCATTTT.

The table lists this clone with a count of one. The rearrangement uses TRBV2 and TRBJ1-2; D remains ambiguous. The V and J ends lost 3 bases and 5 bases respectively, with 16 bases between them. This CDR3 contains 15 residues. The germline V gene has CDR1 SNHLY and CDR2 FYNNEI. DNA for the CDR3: TGTGCCAGCAGTGAGGCCTGGCCAGGTCCTTATGGCTACACCTTC. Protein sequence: CASSEAWPGPYGYTF.

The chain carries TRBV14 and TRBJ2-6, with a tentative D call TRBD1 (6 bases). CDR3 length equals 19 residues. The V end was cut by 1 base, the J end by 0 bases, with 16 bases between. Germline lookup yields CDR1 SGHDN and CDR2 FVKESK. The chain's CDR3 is CASSQVPTGYYSGANVLTF. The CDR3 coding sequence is TGTGCCAGCAGCCAAGTACCGACAGGATATTACTCTGGGGCCAACGTCCTGACTTTC.